This is a list of T cell receptor beta chains from one sample in a study of shared clonotypes between healthy human individuals. The repertoire was sequenced with immunoSEQ multiplex PCR; TCRdb's copy has only in-frame clones and lacks some. The repertoire holds under 2,000,000 clones, with roughly 94% as singletons. Sequencing was carried out using naive CD8+ T cells sorted from blood. The receptors stem from a man aged 18 to 30 in good health. The CDR3 runs from the conserved cysteine through the conserved F or W. D genes are given only for firm matches. Clone sizes are given selectively: once, few, many, or a class where the clone is expanded.

-	TRBJ2-7	-	TRBV6-1	TGTGCCAGCAGTGAATATGGCAGCTCCTACGAGCAGTACTTC	CASSEYGSSYEQYF
few	TRBJ1-1	-	TRBV30	TGTGCCTGGAGTGTAGTGGCGGGGAACACTGAAGCTTTCTTT	CAWSVVAGNTEAFF
-	TRBJ1-6	-	TRBV28	TGTGCCAGCAGCTTGTCGGCCACGGGGCCTAATTCACCCCTCCACTTT	CASSLSATGPNSPLHF
-	TRBJ2-7	TRBD2	TRBV25-1	TGTGCCAGCAGTGACCCCTGGACTAGCGGCTACGAGCAGTACTTC	CASSDPWTSGYEQYF
once	TRBJ2-3	TRBD2	TRBV30	TGTGCCCTCGGGACTAGCGGACCTGGGGATACGCAGTATTTT	CALGTSGPGDTQYF
-	TRBJ2-7	TRBD1	TRBV4-1	TGCGCCAGCAGCCACCTGGGACAGGCCTACGAGCAGTACTTC	CASSHLGQAYEQYF
-	TRBJ2-7	-	TRBV7-9	TGTGCCAGCAGCGGGACCTACGAGCAGTACTTC	CASSGTYEQYF
-	TRBJ1-1	-	TRBV7-9	TGTGCCAGCAGCTTACCACGGGTCGTGAACACTGAAGCTTTCTTT	CASSLPRVVNTEAFF
-	TRBJ2-3	-	TRBV5-1	TGCGCCAGCACCCCTCTCACCACAGATACGCAGTATTTT	CASTPLTTDTQYF
-	TRBJ2-7	-	TRBV4-1	TGCGCCAGCAGCCAAGATTTGTTGCCCTACGAGCAGTACTTC	CASSQDLLPYEQYF
-	TRBJ2-3	-	TRBV13	TGTGCCAGCAGCTTAGATAGAGATACGCAGTATTTT	CASSLDRDTQYF
-	TRBJ2-7	TRBD2	TRBV5-4	TGTGCCAGCAGCTTAGGGACTAGCAACGAGCAGTACTTC	CASSLGTSNEQYF
few	TRBJ2-2	TRBD1	TRBV6-1	TGTGCCAGCAGTGAAGCCTGGACAGGGAACACCGGGGAGCTGTTTTTT	CASSEAWTGNTGELFF
-	TRBJ1-1	-	TRBV13	TGTGCCAGCAGCTCCCCTCCGGGGGGCACCACTGAAGCTTTCTTT	CASSSPPGGTTEAFF
-	TRBJ2-3	-	TRBV5-6	TGTGCCAGCAGCCTTGGAGATACGCAGTATTTT	CASSLGDTQYF
-	TRBJ1-6	TRBD1	TRBV2	TGTGCCAGCAGTGAAGACTGGGGACAGGGATATAATTCACCCCTCCACTTT	CASSEDWGQGYNSPLHF
-	TRBJ1-4	-	TRBV29-1	TGCAGCGTTGAAAACTATGGGGAAAAACTGTTTTTT	CSVENYGEKLFF
once	TRBJ2-1	-	TRBV5-6	TGTGCCAGCAGCTATCTGGGACCAACTAATGAGCAGTTCTTC	CASSYLGPTNEQFF
once	TRBJ2-7	-	TRBV9	TGTGCCAGCAGCTACGGAGGGGGTCAGGACGAGCAGTACTTC	CASSYGGGQDEQYF
once	TRBJ1-5	TRBD1	TRBV28	TGTGCCAGCAGTTTATTCGGACAGGGTGGAAGTCAGCCCCAGCATTTT	CASSLFGQGGSQPQHF
-	TRBJ2-7	TRBD2	TRBV30	TGTGCCTGGAATCTCCCGGGACTAGCGGGATACGAGCAGTACTTC	CAWNLPGLAGYEQYF
-	TRBJ2-2	-	TRBV6-5	TGTGCCAGCAGTTACTCTGAGGGTCCGATCGGGGAGCTGTTTTTT	CASSYSEGPIGELFF
-	TRBJ2-7	-	TRBV5-6	TGTGCCAGCAGCTTGGGTGGGGGTGAGCAGTACTTC	CASSLGGGEQYF
-	TRBJ1-1	-	TRBV6-1	TGTGCCAGCAGTGTGGGGTGGGCGAACACTGAAGCTTTCTTT	CASSVGWANTEAFF
-	TRBJ2-7	-	TRBV27	TGTGCCAGCAGTTATACAGTTGGCTACGAGCAGTACTTC	CASSYTVGYEQYF
-	TRBJ1-2	-	TRBV11-2	TGTGCCAGCAGCAACCAACCTGGGGGCTACACCTTC	CASSNQPGGYTF
-	TRBJ1-1	-	TRBV19	TGTGCCAGTATATCCGGGCTCCTCAACACTGAAGCTTTCTTT	CASISGLLNTEAFF
once	TRBJ2-7	-	TRBV6-6	TGTGCCAGCAGACTTGACGGACCCTACGAGCAGTACTTC	CASRLDGPYEQYF
-	TRBJ2-3	TRBD1	TRBV7-9	TGTGCCAGCAGCTTAGCGGACAGGGAACCTACAGATACGCAGTATTTT	CASSLADREPTDTQYF
-	TRBJ2-7	-	TRBV19	TGTGCCAGTAGTTCGGGACTCACCTACGAGCAGTACTTC	CASSSGLTYEQYF
-	TRBJ1-2	-	TRBV10-1	TGCGCCAGCAAAGGCAGAGGGTCCATTCACGGCCTTGCGTATTATGGCTACACCTTC	CASKGRGSIHGLAYYGYTF
-	TRBJ2-7	-	TRBV27	TGTGCCAGCAGGGGGTCCTCCTACGAGCAGTACTTC	CASRGSSYEQYF
-	TRBJ1-2	-	TRBV5-5	TGTGCCAGCAGCTTGTGGGGGTACCCCCCTAAAACCTTC	CASSLWGYPPKTF